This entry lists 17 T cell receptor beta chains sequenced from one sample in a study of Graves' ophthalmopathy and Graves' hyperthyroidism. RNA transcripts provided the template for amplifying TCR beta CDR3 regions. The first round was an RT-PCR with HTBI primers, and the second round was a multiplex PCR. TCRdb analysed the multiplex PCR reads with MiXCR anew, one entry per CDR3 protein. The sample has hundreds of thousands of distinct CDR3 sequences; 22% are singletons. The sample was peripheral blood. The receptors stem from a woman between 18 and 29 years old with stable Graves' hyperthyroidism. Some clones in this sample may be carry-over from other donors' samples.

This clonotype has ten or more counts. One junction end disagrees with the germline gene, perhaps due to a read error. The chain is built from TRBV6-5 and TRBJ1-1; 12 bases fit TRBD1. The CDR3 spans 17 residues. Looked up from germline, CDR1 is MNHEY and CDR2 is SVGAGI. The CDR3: CASSSPGQGAGVAEVFF. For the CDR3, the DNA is TGTGCCAGCAGTTCCCCGGGACAGGGGGCCGGGGTAGCTGAAGTTTTCTTT.

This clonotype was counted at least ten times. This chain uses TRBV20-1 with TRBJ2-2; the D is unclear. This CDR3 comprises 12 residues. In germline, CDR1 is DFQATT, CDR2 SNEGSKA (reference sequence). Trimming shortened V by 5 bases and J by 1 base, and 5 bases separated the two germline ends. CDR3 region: CSAPVNTGELFF. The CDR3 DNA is TGCAGTGCTCCGGTGAACACCGGGGAGCTGTTTTTT.

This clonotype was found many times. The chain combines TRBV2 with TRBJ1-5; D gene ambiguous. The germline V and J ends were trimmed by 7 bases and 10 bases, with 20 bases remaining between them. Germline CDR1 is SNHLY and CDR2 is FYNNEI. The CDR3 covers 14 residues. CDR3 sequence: CASTPNMDGRPQHF. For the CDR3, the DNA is TGTGCCAGCACTCCGAACATGGATGGACGACCCCAGCATTTT.

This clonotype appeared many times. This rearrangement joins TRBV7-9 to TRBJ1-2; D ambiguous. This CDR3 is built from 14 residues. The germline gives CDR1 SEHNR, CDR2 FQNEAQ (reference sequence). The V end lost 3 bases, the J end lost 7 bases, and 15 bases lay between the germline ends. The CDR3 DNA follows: TGTGCCAGCAGCTTTGACACCGACGTGGCTGGCTACACCTTC. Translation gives CASSFDTDVAGYTF. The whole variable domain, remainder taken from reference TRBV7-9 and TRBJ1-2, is DTGVSQNPRHKITKRGQNVTFRCDPISEHNRLYWYRQTLGQGPEFLTYFQNEAQLEKSRLLSDRFSAERPKGSFSTLEIQRTEQGDSAMYLCASSFDTDVAGYTFGSGTRLTVV.

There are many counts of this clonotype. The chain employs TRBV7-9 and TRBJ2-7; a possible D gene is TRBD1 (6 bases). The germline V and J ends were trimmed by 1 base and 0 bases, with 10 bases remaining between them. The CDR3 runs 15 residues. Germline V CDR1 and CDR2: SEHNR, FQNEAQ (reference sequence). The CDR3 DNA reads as TGTGCCAGCAGCTTAGTCTGGGACAACTCCTACGAGCAGTACTTC. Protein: CASSLVWDNSYEQYF. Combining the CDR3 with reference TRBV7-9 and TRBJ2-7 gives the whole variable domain DTGVSQNPRHKITKRGQNVTFRCDPISEHNRLYWYRQTLGQGPEFLTYFQNEAQLEKSRLLSDRFSAERPKGSFSTLEIQRTEQGDSAMYLCASSLVWDNSYEQYFGPGTRLTVT.

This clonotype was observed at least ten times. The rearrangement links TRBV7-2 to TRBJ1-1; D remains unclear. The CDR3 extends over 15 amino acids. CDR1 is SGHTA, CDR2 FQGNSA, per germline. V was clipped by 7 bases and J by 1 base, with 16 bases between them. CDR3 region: CASKARAGENTEAFF. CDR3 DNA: TGTGCCAGCAAGGCCAGAGCCGGAGAGAACACTGAAGCTTTCTTT.

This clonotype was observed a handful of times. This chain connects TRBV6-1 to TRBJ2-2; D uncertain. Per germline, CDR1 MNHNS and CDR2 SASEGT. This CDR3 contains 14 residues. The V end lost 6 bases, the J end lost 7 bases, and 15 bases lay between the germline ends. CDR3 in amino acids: CASSGRILVGELFF. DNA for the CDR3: TGTGCCAGCAGCGGCAGGATTTTGGTCGGGGAGCTGTTTTTT.

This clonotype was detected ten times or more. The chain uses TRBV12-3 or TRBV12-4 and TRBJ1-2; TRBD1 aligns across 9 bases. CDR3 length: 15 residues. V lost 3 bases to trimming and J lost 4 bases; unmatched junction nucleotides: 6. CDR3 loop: CASSLGTGHAYGYTF. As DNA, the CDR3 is TGTGCCAGCAGTTTGGGGACAGGGCATGCCTATGGCTACACCTTC.

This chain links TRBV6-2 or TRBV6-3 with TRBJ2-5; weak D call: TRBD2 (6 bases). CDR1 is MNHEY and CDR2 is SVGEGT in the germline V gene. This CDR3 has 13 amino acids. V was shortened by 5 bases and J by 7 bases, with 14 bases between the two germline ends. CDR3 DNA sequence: TGTGCCAGCAGTCCCAACCCCGGGGGGACCCAGTACTTC. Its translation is CASSPNPGGTQYF.

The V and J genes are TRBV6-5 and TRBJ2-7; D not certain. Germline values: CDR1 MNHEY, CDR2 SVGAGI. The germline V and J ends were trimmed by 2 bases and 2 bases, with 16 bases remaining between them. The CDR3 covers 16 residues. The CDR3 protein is CASSYSPGRQAYEQYF. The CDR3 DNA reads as TGTGCCAGCAGTTACAGCCCCGGGCGGCAAGCCTACGAGCAGTACTTC.

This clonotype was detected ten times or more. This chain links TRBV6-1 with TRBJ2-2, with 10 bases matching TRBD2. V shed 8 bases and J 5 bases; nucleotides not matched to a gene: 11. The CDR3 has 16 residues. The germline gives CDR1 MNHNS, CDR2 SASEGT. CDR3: CASPKLAGASTGELFF. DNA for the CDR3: TGTGCCAGCCCGAAGCTAGCGGGAGCCTCGACCGGGGAGCTGTTTTTT.

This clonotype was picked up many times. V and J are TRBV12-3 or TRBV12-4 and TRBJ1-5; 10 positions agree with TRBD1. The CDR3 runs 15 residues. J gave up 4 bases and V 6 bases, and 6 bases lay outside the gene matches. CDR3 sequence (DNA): TGTGCCAGCAGCCAAGACAGGGGGCTTAATCAGCCCCAGCATTTT. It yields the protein CASSQDRGLNQPQHF.

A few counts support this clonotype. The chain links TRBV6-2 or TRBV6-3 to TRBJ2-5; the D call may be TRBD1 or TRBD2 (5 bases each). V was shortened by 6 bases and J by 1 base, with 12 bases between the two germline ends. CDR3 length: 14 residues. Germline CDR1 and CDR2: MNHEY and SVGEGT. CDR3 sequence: CASSTREIQETQYF. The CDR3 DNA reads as TGTGCCAGCAGCACCAGGGAGATCCAAGAGACCCAGTACTTC.

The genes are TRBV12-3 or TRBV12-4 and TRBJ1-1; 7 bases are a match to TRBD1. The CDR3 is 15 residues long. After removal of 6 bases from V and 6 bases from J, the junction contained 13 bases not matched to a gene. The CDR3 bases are TGTGCCAGCAGCCTCATGGACAGGTCCCTCTCTGAAGCTTTCTTT. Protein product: CASSLMDRSLSEAFF.

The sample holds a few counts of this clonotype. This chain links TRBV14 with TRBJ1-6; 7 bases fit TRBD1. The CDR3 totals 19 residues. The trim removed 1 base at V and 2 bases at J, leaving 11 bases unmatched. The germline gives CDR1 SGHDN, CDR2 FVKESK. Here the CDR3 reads CASSQVGPATGPYNSPLHF. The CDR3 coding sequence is TGTGCCAGCAGCCAAGTAGGTCCCGCGACAGGGCCCTATAATTCACCCCTCCACTTT.

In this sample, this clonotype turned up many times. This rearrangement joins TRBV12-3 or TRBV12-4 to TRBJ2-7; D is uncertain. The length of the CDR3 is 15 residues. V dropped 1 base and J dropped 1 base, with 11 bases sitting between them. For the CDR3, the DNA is TGTGCCAGCAGTTTAGTAGGGCCCGGGTCCTACGAGCAGTACTTC. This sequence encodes CASSLVGPGSYEQYF.

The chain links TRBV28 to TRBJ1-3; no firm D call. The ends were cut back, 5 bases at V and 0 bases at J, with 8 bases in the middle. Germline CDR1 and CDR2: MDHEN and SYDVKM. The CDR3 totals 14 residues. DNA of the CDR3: TGTGCCAGCAGTGGTTACCTCTCTGGAAACACCATATATTTT. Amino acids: CASSGYLSGNTIYF.